These 15 T cell receptor beta chains came from one sample sequenced in a study of T cell responses to AZD1222 COVID-19 vaccine. The data were produced by immunoSEQ multiplex PCR, yet TCRdb's version contains in-frame clones alone and is incomplete. This table has more than 75,000 clones, around 82% appearing once. The specimen comprised peripheral blood, sampled 28 days after the second AZD1222 dose. The receptors stem from an adult who received the AZD1222 COVID-19 vaccine.

The rearrangement uses TRBV3-1 (or the pseudogene TRBV3-2) and TRBJ2-7; 15 bases line up with TRBD2. The V gene's germline CDR1 is LGHDT and CDR2 YNNKEL (reference sequence). The CDR3 is 17 amino acids. V shed 4 bases, J shed 6 bases, and the junction held 10 bases outside the gene matches. In nucleotides, the CDR3 is TGTGCCAGCAGCCGCCGCGGACTAGCGGGAGGGCCTGGCGAGCAGTACTTC. Its translation is CASSRRGLAGGPGEQYF.

The chain joins TRBV4-3 to TRBJ2-2; 7 nucleotides line up with TRBD1. The germline V gene has CDR1 LGHNA and CDR2 YSLEER. The V and J ends lost 4 bases and 1 base, in that order; junction bases with no gene match: 3. The CDR3 loop spans 15 amino acids. Here the CDR3 DNA reads TGCGCCAGCAGCCTGGGACAGTGGAACACCGGGGAGCTGTTTTTT. Its translation is CASSLGQWNTGELFF.

The DNA for the CDR3 is TGTGCCAGCAGCTCCCACCGCGAAAACGAGCAGTACTTC. It translates to CASSSHRENEQYF. V and J are TRBV4-2 and TRBJ2-7; D unresolved. V dropped 5 bases and J dropped 5 bases, with 13 bases sitting between them. Looked up from germline, CDR1 is LGHNA and CDR2 is YNFKEQ. There are 13 residues in the CDR3.

The rearrangement links TRBV3-1 (or the pseudogene TRBV3-2) to TRBJ2-3; D perhaps matches TRBD2 (6 bases). CDR3 size: 15 residues. Germline CDR1 reads LGHDT; CDR2 reads YNNKEL (reference sequence). The germline V and J ends were trimmed by 0 bases and 6 bases, with 13 bases remaining between them. In nucleotides, the CDR3 is TGTGCCAGCAGCCAAGACCAGACTAGATGGGATACGCAGTATTTT. Residues: CASSQDQTRWDTQYF.

This chain joins TRBV7-9 and TRBJ2-5; 7 positions match TRBD1. The ends lost 1 base at V and 2 bases at J; junction bases unmatched: 7. Germline V gene data show CDR1 as SEHNR and CDR2 as FQNEAQ (reference sequence). CDR3 size: 16 residues. This CDR3 is CASSLGWAGGQETQYF. The DNA for the CDR3 is TGTGCCAGCAGCTTAGGATGGGCAGGGGGACAAGAGACCCAGTACTTC. Drawing the rest from reference TRBV7-9 and TRBJ2-5, the complete variable domain is DTGVSQNPRHKITKRGQNVTFRCDPISEHNRLYWYRQTLGQGPEFLTYFQNEAQLEKSRLLSDRFSAERPKGSFSTLEIQRTEQGDSAMYLCASSLGWAGGQETQYFGPGTRLLVL.

The chain employs TRBV9 and TRBJ2-2; 7 positions match TRBD2. The CDR3 is made up of 17 amino acids. CDR1 is SGDLS, CDR2 YYNGEE, per germline. V dropped 4 bases and J dropped 0; count of bases not matched to a gene: 9. The CDR3, as DNA: TGTGCCAGCAGCTTCAGAACGGGACTAACGAACACCGGGGAGCTGTTTTTT. Amino acid sequence: CASSFRTGLTNTGELFF.

This chain uses TRBV7-2 with TRBJ1-2, with D possibly TRBD1 on 5 matching bases. Trimming shortened V by 5 bases and J by 8 bases, and 15 bases separated the two germline ends. Germline CDR1 is SGHTA and CDR2 is FQGNSA. The CDR3 is 13 residues long. The DNA of the CDR3 is TGTGCCAGCAGCCGGACTGGGACCCGGGGCTACACCTTC. Its translation is CASSRTGTRGYTF.

The V call is TRBV19, the J call TRBJ1-3; D gene ambiguous. Trimming stripped 8 bases from V and 4 bases from J, with 15 bases between. The CDR3 sequence is 14 residues long. The germline V gene has CDR1 LNHDA and CDR2 SQIVND (reference sequence). The CDR3 sequence: CASLPVGAGNTIYF. The CDR3 nucleotides read TGTGCCAGTCTTCCGGTGGGCGCCGGAAACACCATATATTTT.

DNA for the CDR3: TGTGCCAGCAGCTTAGGGGGCCCGTGGGGCTACACCTTC. As protein: CASSLGGPWGYTF. The genes are TRBV7-9 and TRBJ1-2, with D perhaps TRBD1 (5 bases). The CDR3 runs to 13 residues. From germline, CDR1 is SEHNR and CDR2 FQNEAQ (reference sequence). V was pared by 1 base and J by 8 bases, with 11 bases between.

DNA for the CDR3: TGTGCCAGCAGTCCGGACAGGGTGGCTGGAAACACCATATATTTT. This gives the protein CASSPDRVAGNTIYF. The chain combines TRBV28 with TRBJ1-3; the match to TRBD1 covers 8 bases. J was trimmed by 2 bases and V by 5 bases; bases with no gene match: 5. Germline-derived CDR1 and CDR2 are MDHEN and SYDVKM. There are 15 residues in the CDR3.

This sequence joins TRBV27 and TRBJ2-1, with 8 bases aligning to TRBD2. There are 14 residues in the CDR3. Trimming removed 6 bases from V and 12 bases from J; junction bases left unmatched: 13. Per the germline V gene, CDR1 is MNHEY and CDR2 is SMNVEV (reference sequence). CDR3 bases: TGTGCCAGCAGCACGGGGGGGAGGGGAAAGGGGCAGTTCTTC. Amino acids: CASSTGGRGKGQFF.

The V and J genes are TRBV7-3 and TRBJ2-1, with a weak D call TRBD2 (5 bases). CDR3 size: 15 residues. Germline loops: CDR1 SGHTA, CDR2 FQGTGA. Deletions cut 5 bases from V and 0 bases from J, with 11 bases between. As DNA, the CDR3 is TGTGCCAGCAGCCCCGACGGAGGCTCCTACAATGAGCAGTTCTTC. Translated: CASSPDGGSYNEQFF.

This clone turned up a few times. V usage is TRBV5-6 and J usage is TRBJ1-2, with 9 bases aligning to TRBD1. Per the germline V gene, CDR1 is SGHDT and CDR2 is YYEEEE. The CDR3 extends over 13 amino acids. Trimming cost V 4 bases and J 7 bases; bases outside gene matches: 5. CDR3 DNA: TGTGCCAGCAGCCATCCGACAGGGGGTGGCTACACCTTC. Its protein product is CASSHPTGGGYTF. The whole variable domain, remainder taken from reference TRBV5-6 and TRBJ1-2, is DAGVTQSPTHLIKTRGQQVTLRCSPKSGHDTVSWYQQALGQGPQFIFQYYEEEERQRGNFPDRFSGHQFPNYSSELNVNALLLGDSALYLCASSHPTGGGYTFGSGTRLTVV.

This chain joins TRBV27 and TRBJ1-2, with a possible D match to TRBD1 (5 bases). Germline V CDR1 and CDR2: MNHEY, SMNVEV (reference sequence). The V and J ends lost 10 bases and 4 bases respectively, with 16 bases between them. This CDR3 has 13 amino acids. The DNA of the CDR3 is TGTGCCACCTCGAGGGACGGCGTCTATGGCTACACCTTC. It specifies CATSRDGVYGYTF.

This clone was counted a few times. This chain joins TRBV3-1 (or the pseudogene TRBV3-2) and TRBJ1-2; 10 bases are a match to TRBD1. The V gene end was trimmed by 1 base and the J gene end by 7 bases; junction bases not matched to a gene: 9. The CDR3 runs to 16 residues. Germline CDR1 and CDR2: LGHDT and YNNKEL (reference sequence). The CDR3, as DNA: TGTGCCAGCAGCCAAGCACCCGGGACAGGGGTTTTTGGCTACACCTTC. Translating it yields CASSQAPGTGVFGYTF.